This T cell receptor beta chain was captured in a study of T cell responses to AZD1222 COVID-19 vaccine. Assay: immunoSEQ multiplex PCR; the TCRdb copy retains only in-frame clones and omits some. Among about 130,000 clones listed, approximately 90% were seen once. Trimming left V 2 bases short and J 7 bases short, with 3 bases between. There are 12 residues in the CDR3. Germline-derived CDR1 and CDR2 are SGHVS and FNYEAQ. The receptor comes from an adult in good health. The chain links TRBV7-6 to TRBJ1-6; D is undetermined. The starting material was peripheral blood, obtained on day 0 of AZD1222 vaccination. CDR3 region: CASSLLNSPLHF. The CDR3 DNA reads TGTGCCAGCAGCTTATTGAATTCACCCCTCCACTTT.